Sequencing of this TCR beta chain was carried out in a study of a mutant IDH1 vaccine in newly diagnosed glioma. Looking at the study overall: Patients, over weeks 1, 3, 5, 7, 11, 15, 19 and 23, received a total of eight vaccinations.

Time point described: week 5, during vaccination. Each dose delivered 300 ug of mutant IDH1 20-mer peptide subcutaneously with imiquimod. Study-level findings and limits: Pseudoprogression apparently tracked independently of changes in top peripheral T cell clonotypes.

With regard to this clone: The target antigen is unknown.

The assay was immunoSEQ multiplex PCR, and TCRdb's table has in-frame clones only and misses some. The sample lists about 75,000 clones, roughly 90% occurring once. CDR3 length: 14 amino acids. Trimming left V 0 bases short and J 6 bases short, with 8 bases between. Looked up from germline, CDR1 is ENHRY and CDR2 is SYGVKD. V and J are TRBV10-3 and TRBJ2-2; D ambiguous. This receptor was taken from a woman aged 45 to 65 with glioma. The specimen comprised PBMCs, sampled from a glioma patient whose treatment included an IDH1 peptide vaccine. The CDR3 loop is CAISESKRPGELFF. In DNA form, the CDR3 reads TGTGCCATCAGTGAGTCGAAAAGGCCCGGGGAGCTGTTTTTT.